This T cell receptor beta chain was sequenced during a study of OX40 agonist ivuxolimab in advanced cancers. The study in broad terms: Ivuxolimab was a fully human IgG2 agonistic monoclonal antibody targeting the costimulatory receptor OX40 (CD134). In the dose-escalation cohort, approximately 83% of patients were male, and the mean age was around 65 years with a range of roughly 20 to 80. The paper covers the monotherapy dose-escalation part of the phase I ivuxolimab trial, which included N ≈ 52 patients. The purpose of peripheral TCRbeta sequencing was to test whether ivuxolimab changed TCR sequence diversity and led to clonal T-cell expansion. Patients were allowed to have had prior anti-PD-1, anti-PD-L1 or anti-CTLA-4 therapy, and approximately 40% of the dose-escalation patients had previously received checkpoint inhibitors. Intravenous ivuxolimab was administered to patients every 2 weeks at six dose levels: 0.01, 0.1, 0.3, 1.5, 3 and 10 mg/kg. Among the roughly 50 dose-escalation patients, about 20 had hepatocellular carcinoma, around 15 melanoma, 9 renal cell carcinoma and 9 head and neck cancer. Partial responses occurred in three dose-escalation patients, of whom one had hepatocellular carcinoma and two had cutaneous melanoma.

Patients with autoimmune disease history or receiving systemic immunosuppression were excluded from the trial. Peripheral blood for TCR sequencing was drawn from every dose cohort at baseline, at cycle 4 day 1 and at cycle 7 day 1. The samples were drawn from a first-in-human, open-label, multicenter phase I dose-escalation trial of ivuxolimab. Adults with locally advanced or metastatic melanoma, renal cell, hepatocellular, or head and neck squamous cell carcinoma were enrolled in the trial. CD4+ and CD8+ T cells were sorted separately from peripheral blood before TCR sequencing. Overall study outcomes, separate from this receptor: After ivuxolimab, CD8+ T cells had more expanded clones than CD4+ T cells on average. The antigen specificity of the clonally expanded peripheral T cells was not determined. At doses of 0.1 to 3.0 mg/kg, clonal expansion of both CD4+ and CD8+ blood T cells was observed from baseline to week 6. Low levels of normalized T-cell clonal expansion were also seen in some nonresponding patients. In the 0.1-3.0 mg/kg groups, partial responders were among the patients with the lowest normalized peripheral clonal expansion, particularly in CD8+ T cells.

Genomic DNA was extracted from sorted cells for sequencing of the TCRbeta CDR3 region. TCRbeta CDR3 regions were sequenced using the immunoSEQ Assay. Entries here come from immuneACCESS through TCRdb and include only in-frame sequences with V and J called. Some clones fail to appear in such tables; in the studies checked, an unresolved V gene covers under half of the shortfall, and the cause of the remainder is unknown. A total of 80,000 to 100,000 clones appear in this sample, less than 95% of them only once. The leading ten clones occupy around 1.5% of the sample. On this clone itself: Its antigen is still unknown. Qualities for individual bases were not recorded, and no much larger clone is one base off.

Sequenced material: CD4+ or CD8+ T cells sorted from blood, taken in a trial of the OX40 agonist ivuxolimab. This clonotype was sampled from an adult with an advanced solid tumor such as melanoma, head and neck, liver or kidney cancer.

The CDR3 protein: CASTVNFVNSYEQYF. The DNA is as follows: TGTGCCAGCACTGTTAATTTCGTAAACTCCTACGAGCAGTACTTC. The chain is encoded by TRBV5-6 joined to TRBJ2-7; no D gene is confidently identified. V was cut back by 6 bases and J by 0 bases, leaving a gap of 16 bases between them. CDR1 is given as SGHDT and CDR2 as YYEEEE, both from the germline V gene. From its cysteine to its phenylalanine, the CDR3 spans 15 amino acids. Just CDR3 DNA is preserved here, 45 bases in frame from base 1.